The clone carrying this T cell receptor beta chain was recorded a few times. V lost 5 bases, J lost 0 bases, and 4 bases stayed unmatched. Looked up from germline, CDR1 is SSHAT and CDR2 is FNYEAQ (reference sequence). The CDR3 has 15 residues. In the study's own analysis: From reference gene primer amplification, estimates of nucleated cell counts were derived. Profiled with immunoSEQ multiplex PCR; TCRdb holds only in-frame clones, not every one. The V and J calls and clone size were taken over from that table, and D and trimming were inferred from the DNA. The top ten hold 9.5% to 13% of the sample, which has 200,000 or so clones, 80% to 90% seen once. The record originates from a study of blood T cell repertoires in COVID-19. Study details: From the United States, Italy and Spain came samples of acute and convalescent COVID-19. T cells, B-cell-depleted T cells, or PBMCs provided the cDNA or gDNA that served as material.

Sequences were obtained from peripheral blood. The sequence was obtained from a human donor with active or convalescent COVID-19. The donor label of this sample is uncertain. J is TRBJ2-1 and V is TRBV7-7; 7 nucleotides agree with TRBD2. The CDR3: CASSQGLFSYNEQFF. The CDR3, as DNA: TGTGCCAGCAGCCAGGGACTATTCTCCTACAATGAGCAGTTCTTC.